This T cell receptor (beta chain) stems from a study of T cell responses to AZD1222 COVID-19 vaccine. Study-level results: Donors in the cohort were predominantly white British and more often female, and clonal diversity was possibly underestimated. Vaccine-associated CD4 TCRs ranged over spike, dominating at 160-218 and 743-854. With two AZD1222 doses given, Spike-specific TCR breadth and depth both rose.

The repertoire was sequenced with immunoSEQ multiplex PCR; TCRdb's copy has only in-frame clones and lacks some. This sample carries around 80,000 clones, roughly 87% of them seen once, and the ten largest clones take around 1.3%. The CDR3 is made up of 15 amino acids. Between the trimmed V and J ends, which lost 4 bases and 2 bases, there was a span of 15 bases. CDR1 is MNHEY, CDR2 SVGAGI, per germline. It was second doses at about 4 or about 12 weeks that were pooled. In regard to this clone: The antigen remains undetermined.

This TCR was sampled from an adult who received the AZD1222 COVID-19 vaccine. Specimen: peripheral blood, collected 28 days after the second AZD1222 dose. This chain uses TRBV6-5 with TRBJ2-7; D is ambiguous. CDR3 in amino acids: CASSFRGHDPYEQYF. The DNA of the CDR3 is TGTGCCAGCAGTTTCCGCGGCCATGACCCCTACGAGCAGTACTTC.